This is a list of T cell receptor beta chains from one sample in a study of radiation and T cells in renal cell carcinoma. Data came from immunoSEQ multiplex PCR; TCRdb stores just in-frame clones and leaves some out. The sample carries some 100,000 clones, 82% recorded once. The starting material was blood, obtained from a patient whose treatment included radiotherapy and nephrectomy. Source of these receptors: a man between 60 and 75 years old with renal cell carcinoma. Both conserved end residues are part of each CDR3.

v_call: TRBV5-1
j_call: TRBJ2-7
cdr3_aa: CASSDRGPAPLYEQYF

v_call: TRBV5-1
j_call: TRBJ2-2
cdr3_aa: CASSYQAGGPGELFF

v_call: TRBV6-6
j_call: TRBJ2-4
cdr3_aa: CASSYRDIQYF

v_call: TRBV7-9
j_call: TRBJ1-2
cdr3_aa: CASSLEVGTANYGYTF

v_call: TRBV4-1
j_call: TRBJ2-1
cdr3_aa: CASSQEPIVVGNEQFF

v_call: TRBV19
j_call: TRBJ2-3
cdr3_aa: CATGGRGSRGADTQYF

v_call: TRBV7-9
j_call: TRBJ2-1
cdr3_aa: CASSLRTMSSYNEQFF

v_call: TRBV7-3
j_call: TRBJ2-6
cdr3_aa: CASSASGTGANVLTF

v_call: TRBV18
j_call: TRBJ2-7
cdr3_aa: CASSPPTSANYEQYF

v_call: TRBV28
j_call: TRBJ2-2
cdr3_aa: CASKLGVGELFF

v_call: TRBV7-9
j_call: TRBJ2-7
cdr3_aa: CASSFWFGTSGETLYEQYF

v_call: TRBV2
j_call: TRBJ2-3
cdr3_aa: CASRVLAGGPSDTQYF

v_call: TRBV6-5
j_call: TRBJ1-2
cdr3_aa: CASSQDTYGYTF

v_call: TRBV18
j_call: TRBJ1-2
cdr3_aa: CASSPSGIEGYTF

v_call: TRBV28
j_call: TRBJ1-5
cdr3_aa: CASQPPPGNQPQHF

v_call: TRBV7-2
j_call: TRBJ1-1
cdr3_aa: CASSLMPTVNTEAFF

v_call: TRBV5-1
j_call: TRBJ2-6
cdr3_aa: CASSLGQGTSGANVLTF

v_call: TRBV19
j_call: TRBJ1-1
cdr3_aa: CASSAPGQGYTEAFF

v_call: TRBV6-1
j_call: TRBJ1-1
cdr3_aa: CASSVAGELTTRKEAFF

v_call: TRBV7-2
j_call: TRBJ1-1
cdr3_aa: CASSFSHVNTEAFF

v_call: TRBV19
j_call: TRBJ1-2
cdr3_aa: CASSPGQGIYGYTF

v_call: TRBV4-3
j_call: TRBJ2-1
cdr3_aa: CASSHSSSMRGNEQFF

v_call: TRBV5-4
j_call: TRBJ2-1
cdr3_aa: CASTRDRGSYNEQFF

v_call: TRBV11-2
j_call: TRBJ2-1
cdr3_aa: CASSSGSSLSSYNEQFF

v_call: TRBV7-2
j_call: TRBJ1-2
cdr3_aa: CASSLDLGAYGYTF

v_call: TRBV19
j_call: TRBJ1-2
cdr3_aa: CATSGGRALNYGYTF

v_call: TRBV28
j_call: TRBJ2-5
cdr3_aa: CASSSDRRYDQETQYF

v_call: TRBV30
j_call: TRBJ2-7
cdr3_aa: CALEQGGHQQYF

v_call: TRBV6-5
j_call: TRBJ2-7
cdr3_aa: CATTRGQGAYEQYF

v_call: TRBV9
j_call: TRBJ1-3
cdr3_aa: CASSLRQGTSGNTIYF